This TCR beta chain derives from a study of blood T cells in healthy people across ages. Study conclusions and caveats: Any changes in expanded clonotypes were possibly confounded, as donor CMV status remained unknown.

Primed by a sample-barcoded 5' primer and a J-beta primer mix, a second PCR proceeded for about 6 to 12 cycles. Researchers report that a template-switch adaptor with 12 random nucleotides tagged each cDNA molecule. TCRdb recomputed calls from the 5' RACE reads with MiXCR, one row per CDR3 protein. Of around 580,000 distinct CDR3 sequences in the sample, 47% were seen once. CDR1 and CDR2 from the germline V gene are MDHEN and SYDVKM. The V and J ends lost 1 base and 1 base respectively, with 5 bases between them. The CDR3 length is 15 residues. Donors ranged from roughly 6 to 100 years old and were healthy Caucasians in Russia. Concerning this clonotype itself: What it recognizes is unknown.

The sequenced sample was blood. This chain links TRBV28 with TRBJ2-6; no definite D call. This receptor was obtained from a man at least 80 years old in good health. For the CDR3, the DNA is TGTGCCAGCAGTTTATTCCGGTCTGGGGCCAACGTCCTGACTTTC. It yields the protein CASSLFRSGANVLTF.